What follows are 18 T cell receptor beta chains derived from one specimen sequenced in a study of blood T cells in healthy people across ages. The second PCR ran about 6 to 11 cycles with a sample-barcoded 5' primer and J-beta primers. TCRdb passed the 5' RACE reads through MiXCR, listing each CDR3 protein once. The sample lists under 1,000,000 distinct CDR3 sequences; under 40% were seen once. The sequencing sample was made of blood. These TCRs come from a man in his late teens or twenties in good health.

This clonotype was seen a handful of times. The rearrangement uses TRBV20-1 and TRBJ2-2; 12 nucleotides line up with TRBD2. V was clipped by 1 base and J by 0 bases; unmatched bases: 3. Per the germline V gene, CDR1 is DFQATT and CDR2 is SNEGSKA (reference sequence). The CDR3 spans 17 residues. CDR3 coding DNA: TGCAGTGCTAGAGCGACTAGCGGGGGCTCGAACACCGGGGAGCTGTTTTTT. Protein: CSARATSGGSNTGELFF.

As to this clonotype: A much more abundant neighbour one base away suggests this may be a read error. V usage is TRBV12-3 or TRBV12-4 and J usage is TRBJ2-7, with 9 positions matching TRBD1. V gave up 2 bases and J gave up 3 bases; unmatched junction bases: 5. The CDR3 consists of 15 residues. CDR3 bases: TGTGCCAGCAGTTTAACGGGACAGGGAGGCTACGAGCAGTACTTC. Encoded protein: CASSLTGQGGYEQYF.

Remarks on this clonotype: Being one base from a much bigger clone, this may be a read error. The chain uses TRBV12-3 or TRBV12-4 and TRBJ1-5; no firm D call. The CDR3 extends over 12 amino acids. CDR3 sequence: CASSFGSQPRHF. The CDR3 DNA sequence: TGTGCCAGCAGTTTTGGGAGTCAGCCCCGGCATTTT.

This clonotype appeared a few times. The rearrangement uses TRBV4-3 and TRBJ2-2, with D possibly TRBD1 on 6 matching bases. The CDR3 has 17 amino acids. V was trimmed by 1 base and J by 1 base, leaving 13 bases between them. Germline assignment: CDR1 LGHNA and CDR2 YSLEER. CDR3 DNA: TGCGCCAGCAGCCAAGCGACAGGTCGCCTGAACACCGGGGAGCTGTTTTTT. Protein product: CASSQATGRLNTGELFF.

This clonotype occurred many times. This chain links TRBV15 with TRBJ2-1; either TRBD1 or TRBD2 may supply D (5 bases each). Germline CDR1 is LNHNV and CDR2 is YYDKDF (reference sequence). Trimming took 0 bases from V and 5 from J, leaving 17 bases between them. The length of the CDR3 is 17 residues. The CDR3 DNA follows: TGTGCCACCAGCAGAGATAAAGACGGGGACCGCCACAATGAGCAGTTCTTC. Translation: CATSRDKDGDRHNEQFF.

This clonotype was observed a handful of times. The chain couples TRBV27 to TRBJ1-2; D might be TRBD1 (5 bases). CDR1 is MNHEY and CDR2 is SMNVEV in the germline V gene (reference sequence). CDR3 length equals 11 residues. Trimming pared 8 bases from V and 7 bases from J, leaving 11 bases between. CDR3 DNA sequence: TGTGCCAGCGGGGACTTGGGTGGCTACACCTTC. Its protein product is CASGDLGGYTF.

The chain couples TRBV12-3 or TRBV12-4 to TRBJ2-1; the D gene is possibly TRBD2 (7 bases). This CDR3 is built from 13 residues. V lost 5 bases and J 9 bases, leaving 14 bases between the germline ends. CDR3 region: CASSGRGICEQFF. For the CDR3, the DNA is TGTGCCAGCAGTGGGAGGGGGATTTGTGAGCAGTTCTTC.

The rearrangement joins TRBV4-3 to TRBJ2-2; no definite D call. The CDR3 runs 13 residues. V lost 3 bases and J 9 bases, leaving 11 bases between the germline ends. In germline, CDR1 is LGHNA, CDR2 YSLEER. CDR3 amino acids: CASSQASARELFF. The DNA for the CDR3 is TGCGCCAGCAGCCAGGCCTCGGCCCGGGAGCTGTTTTTT.

This clonotype was counted a few times. The chain joins TRBV2 to TRBJ2-3; weak D call: TRBD2 (6 bases). CDR3 length: 16 residues. V lost 9 bases, J lost 0 bases, and 19 bases lay in between. The germline gives CDR1 SNHLY, CDR2 FYNNEI. CDR3 nucleotide sequence: TGTGCCAGACAACCGGGAGCAAGAACTAGCACAGATACGCAGTATTTT. This translates into CARQPGARTSTDTQYF.

This clonotype appeared many times. V and J are TRBV6-5 and TRBJ2-7; 8 bases align to TRBD1. V lost 10 bases and J lost 1; bases outside the gene matches: 12. CDR3 length: 15 amino acids. Germline CDR1 and CDR2: MNHEY and SVGAGI. The CDR3 is CATSGRDRSSYEQYF. DNA for the CDR3: TGTGCCACCTCCGGTCGGGACAGGTCTTCCTACGAGCAGTACTTC.

This clonotype has at least ten counts. The CDR3 nucleotides read TGTGCCACCAGCAGAGATCCTGCCTATGAGCAGTTCTTC. Translating gives CATSRDPAYEQFF. The chain recombines TRBV15 with TRBJ2-1; D is unclear. The CDR3 runs to 13 residues. CDR1 is LNHNV and CDR2 is YYDKDF in the germline V gene (reference sequence). V lost 0 bases, J lost 8 bases, and 8 bases lay in between.

This clonotype was observed a handful of times. The V gene is TRBV10-3, the J gene TRBJ1-2; D is ambiguous. Germline V gene lookup returns CDR1 ENHRY and CDR2 SYGVKD. V lost 3 bases and J 4 bases, leaving 12 bases between the germline ends. The CDR3 sequence is 14 residues long. DNA for the CDR3: TGTGCCATCAGTGATGTGAGGTCCGTCTATGGCTACACCTTC. Encoded protein: CAISDVRSVYGYTF.

The chain is built from TRBV2 and TRBJ2-2; D might be TRBD2 (5 bases). V was pared by 2 bases and J by 4 bases, with 8 bases between. Germline CDR1 and CDR2: SNHLY and FYNNEI. The CDR3 covers 14 residues. The CDR3 sequence: CASSERRTTGELFF. The CDR3 coding sequence is TGTGCCAGCAGTGAAAGGAGGACCACCGGGGAGCTGTTTTTT.

Worth noting for this clonotype: The junction departs from germline at one end; a sequencing error may be responsible. This chain connects TRBV5-6 to TRBJ2-7; D not resolved. The CDR3 contains 14 residues. Germline CDR1 and CDR2: SGHDT and YYEEEE. The CDR3: CASSPAANSYGQYF. CDR3 DNA: TGTGCCAGCAGCCCCGCTGCCAACTCCTACGGGCAGTACTTC. Looking up the rest from reference TRBV5-6 and TRBJ2-7 gives the full variable domain: DAGVTQSPTHLIKTRGQQVTLRCSPKSGHDTVSWYQQALGQGPQFIFQYYEEEERQRGNFPDRFSGHQFPNYSSELNVNALLLGDSALYLCASSPAANSYGQYFGPGTRLTVT.

The chain combines TRBV7-6 with TRBJ1-2, with D perhaps matching TRBD1 (6 bases). The CDR3 spans 14 residues. CDR1 and CDR2 (germline): SGHVS, FNYEAQ. Trimming left V 1 base short and J 3 bases short, with 9 bases between. CDR3 in amino acids: CASSLEGGDYGYTF. As DNA, the CDR3 is TGTGCCAGCAGCTTAGAGGGGGGCGACTATGGCTACACCTTC. Together with reference TRBV7-6 and TRBJ1-2, the CDR3 gives the full variable domain: GAGVSQSPRYKVTKRGQDVALRCDPISGHVSLYWYRQALGQGPEFLTYFNYEAQQDKSGLPNDRFSAERPEGSISTLTIQRTEQRDSAMYRCASSLEGGDYGYTFGSGTRLTVV.

The V call is TRBV6-6, the J call TRBJ1-3; no firm D call. CDR3 length: 15 amino acids. The V end was cut by 0 bases, the J end by 4 bases, with 10 bases between. Germline-derived CDR1 and CDR2 are MNHNY and SVGAGI (reference sequence). This CDR3 is CASSYSSELGNTIYF. Written as DNA, the CDR3 is TGTGCCAGCAGTTACTCGAGCGAATTGGGAAACACCATATATTTT.

This clonotype occurred a few times. The V call is TRBV5-1, the J call TRBJ2-7; TRBD1 agrees at 10 bases. After removal of 3 bases from V and 1 base from J, the junction contained 7 bases not matched to a gene. The CDR3 has 16 amino acids. The germline V gene has CDR1 SGHRS and CDR2 YFSETQ. In nucleotides, the CDR3 is TGCGCCAGCAGCTCGCCGGACAGGGGGAGTTCCTACGAGCAGTACTTC. Amino acid sequence: CASSSPDRGSSYEQYF.

Turning to this clonotype: A much larger clone lies one base from this, so it may be a read error. The chain uses TRBV12-3 or TRBV12-4 and TRBJ2-1; D unclear. The CDR3 runs to 15 residues. V lost 3 bases to trimming and J lost 1 base, with 10 bases between them. CDR3 sequence: CASSLNGHSYNEQFF. CDR3 DNA: TGTGCCAGCAGTTTGAACGGTCATTCCTACAATGAGCAGTTCTTC.